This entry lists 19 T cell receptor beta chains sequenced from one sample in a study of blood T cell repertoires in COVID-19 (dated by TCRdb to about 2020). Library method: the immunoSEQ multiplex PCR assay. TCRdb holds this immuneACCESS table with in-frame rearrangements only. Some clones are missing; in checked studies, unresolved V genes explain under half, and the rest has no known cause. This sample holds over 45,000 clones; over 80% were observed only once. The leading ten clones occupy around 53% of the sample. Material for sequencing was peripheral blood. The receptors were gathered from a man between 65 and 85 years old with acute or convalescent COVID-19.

The chain's CDR3 is CAWSPLDRGVETQYF. The CDR3 nucleotides read TGTGCCTGGAGTCCTTTAGACAGGGGTGTTGAGACCCAGTACTTC. V gene TRBV30 combines with J gene TRBJ2-5, with 8 bases identical to TRBD1. Germline V CDR1 and CDR2: GTSNPN, SVGIG (reference sequence). The CDR3 consists of 15 residues. The V gene end was trimmed by 2 bases and the J gene end by 5 bases; junction bases not matched to a gene: 10.

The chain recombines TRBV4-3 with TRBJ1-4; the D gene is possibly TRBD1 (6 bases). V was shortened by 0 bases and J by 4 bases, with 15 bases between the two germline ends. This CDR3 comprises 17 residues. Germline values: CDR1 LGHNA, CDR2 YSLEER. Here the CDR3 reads CASSQEGKSQGNEKLFF. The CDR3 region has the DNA TGCGCCAGCAGCCAAGAAGGAAAGTCACAGGGTAATGAAAAACTGTTTTTT.

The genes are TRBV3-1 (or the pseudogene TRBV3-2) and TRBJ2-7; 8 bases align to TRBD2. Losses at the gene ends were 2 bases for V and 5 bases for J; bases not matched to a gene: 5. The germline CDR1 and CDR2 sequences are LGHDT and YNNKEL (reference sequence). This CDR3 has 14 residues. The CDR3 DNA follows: TGTGCCAGCAGCCAACTTAGCGGGACGAACGAGCAGTACTTC. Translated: CASSQLSGTNEQYF.

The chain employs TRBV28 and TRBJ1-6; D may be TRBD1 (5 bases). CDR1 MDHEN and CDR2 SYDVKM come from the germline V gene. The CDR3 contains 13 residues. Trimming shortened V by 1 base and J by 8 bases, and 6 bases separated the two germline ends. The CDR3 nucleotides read TGTGCCAGCAGTTTATCCAGGGATTCACCCCTCCACTTT. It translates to CASSLSRDSPLHF.

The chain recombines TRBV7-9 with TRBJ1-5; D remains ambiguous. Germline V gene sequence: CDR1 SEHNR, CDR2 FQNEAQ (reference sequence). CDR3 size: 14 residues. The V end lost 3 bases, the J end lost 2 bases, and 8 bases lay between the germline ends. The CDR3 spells CASSLWGGNQPQHF. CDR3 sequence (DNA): TGTGCCAGCAGCTTGTGGGGAGGCAATCAGCCCCAGCATTTT.

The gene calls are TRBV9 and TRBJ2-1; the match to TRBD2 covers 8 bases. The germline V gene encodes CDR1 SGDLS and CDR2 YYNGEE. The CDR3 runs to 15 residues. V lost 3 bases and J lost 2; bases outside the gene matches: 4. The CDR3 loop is CASSESGGPYNEQFF. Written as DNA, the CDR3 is TGTGCCAGCAGCGAAAGCGGGGGACCCTACAATGAGCAGTTCTTC.

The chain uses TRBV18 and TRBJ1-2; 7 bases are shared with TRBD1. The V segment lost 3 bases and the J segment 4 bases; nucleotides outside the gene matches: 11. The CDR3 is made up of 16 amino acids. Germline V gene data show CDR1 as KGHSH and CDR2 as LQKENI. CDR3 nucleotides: TGTGCCAGCTCACCCACGTCTGGGACAGAATTCTATGGCTACACCTTC. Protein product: CASSPTSGTEFYGYTF.

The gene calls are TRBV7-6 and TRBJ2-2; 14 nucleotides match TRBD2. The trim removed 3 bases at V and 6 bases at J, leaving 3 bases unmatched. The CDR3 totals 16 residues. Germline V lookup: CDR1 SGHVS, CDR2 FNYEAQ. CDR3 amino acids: CASSLGLAGAAGELFF. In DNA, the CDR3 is TGTGCCAGCAGCTTGGGACTAGCGGGAGCGGCCGGGGAGCTGTTTTTT.

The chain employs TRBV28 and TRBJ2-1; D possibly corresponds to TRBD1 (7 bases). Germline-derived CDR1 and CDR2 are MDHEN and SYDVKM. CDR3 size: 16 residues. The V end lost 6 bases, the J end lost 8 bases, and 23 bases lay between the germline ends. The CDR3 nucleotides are TGTGCCAGCAGCCGCCTGACAGGGCGCTGGGAGGATGAGCAGTTCTTC. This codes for CASSRLTGRWEDEQFF.

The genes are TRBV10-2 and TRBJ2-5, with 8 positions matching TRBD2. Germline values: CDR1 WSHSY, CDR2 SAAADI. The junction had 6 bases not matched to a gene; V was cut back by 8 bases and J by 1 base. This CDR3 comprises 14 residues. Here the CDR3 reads CASGETSAQETQYF. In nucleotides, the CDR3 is TGCGCCAGCGGCGAGACTAGCGCCCAAGAGACCCAGTACTTC.

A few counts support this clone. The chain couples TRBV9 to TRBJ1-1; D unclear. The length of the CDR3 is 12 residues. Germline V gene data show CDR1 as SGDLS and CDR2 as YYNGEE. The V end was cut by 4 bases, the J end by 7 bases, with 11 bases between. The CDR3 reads CASSPAGNEAFF. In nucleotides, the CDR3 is TGTGCCAGCAGCCCTGCGGGGAATGAAGCTTTCTTT.

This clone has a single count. CDR3 sequence reads: CASSPTSGNTGELFF. The CDR3 DNA follows: TGCGCCAGCAGCCCGACTAGCGGTAACACCGGGGAGCTGTTTTTT. This rearrangement joins TRBV5-1 to TRBJ2-2; 9 bases are a match to TRBD2. Germline CDR1 is SGHRS and CDR2 is YFSETQ. Trimming took 4 bases from V and 2 from J; bases not matched to a gene: 3. CDR3 length: 15 residues.

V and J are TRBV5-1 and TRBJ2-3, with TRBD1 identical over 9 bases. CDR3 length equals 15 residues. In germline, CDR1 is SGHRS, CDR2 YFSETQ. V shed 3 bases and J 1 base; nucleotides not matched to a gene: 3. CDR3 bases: TGCGCCAGCAGCTCTCGGACAGGGGGCACAGATACGCAGTATTTT. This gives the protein CASSSRTGGTDTQYF.

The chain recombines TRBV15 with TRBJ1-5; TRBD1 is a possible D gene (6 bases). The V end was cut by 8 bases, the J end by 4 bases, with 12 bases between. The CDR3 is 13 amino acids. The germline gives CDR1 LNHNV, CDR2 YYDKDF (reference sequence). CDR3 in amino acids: CATAGGPNQPQHF. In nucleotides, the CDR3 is TGTGCCACCGCCGGGGGGCCGAATCAGCCCCAGCATTTT. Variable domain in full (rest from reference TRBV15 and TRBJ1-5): DAMVIQNPRYQVTQFGKPVTLSCSQTLNHNVMYWYQQKSSQAPKLLFHYYDKDFNNEADTPDNFQSRRPNTSFCFLDIRSPGLGDTAMYLCATAGGPNQPQHFGDGTRLSIL.

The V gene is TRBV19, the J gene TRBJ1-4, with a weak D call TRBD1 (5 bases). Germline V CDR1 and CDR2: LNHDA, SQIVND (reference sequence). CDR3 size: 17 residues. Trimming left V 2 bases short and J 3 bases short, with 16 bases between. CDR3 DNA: TGTGCCAGTAGTATACCCGGCGGGGGAGGGCCTAATGAAAAACTGTTTTTT. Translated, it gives CASSIPGGGGPNEKLFF.

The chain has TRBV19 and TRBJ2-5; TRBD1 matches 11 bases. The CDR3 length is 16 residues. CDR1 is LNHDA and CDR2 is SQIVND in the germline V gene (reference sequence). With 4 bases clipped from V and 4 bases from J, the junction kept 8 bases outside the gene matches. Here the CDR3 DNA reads TGTGCCAGTAGTAAGGACAGGGGGCTGTCGGGAGAGACCCAGTACTTC. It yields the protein CASSKDRGLSGETQYF.

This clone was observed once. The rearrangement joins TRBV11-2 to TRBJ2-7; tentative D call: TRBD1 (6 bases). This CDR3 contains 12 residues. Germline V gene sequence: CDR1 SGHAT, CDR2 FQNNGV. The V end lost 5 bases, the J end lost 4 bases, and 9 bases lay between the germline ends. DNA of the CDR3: TGTGCCAGCAGCCCGGACAGATACGAGCAGTACTTC. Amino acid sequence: CASSPDRYEQYF.

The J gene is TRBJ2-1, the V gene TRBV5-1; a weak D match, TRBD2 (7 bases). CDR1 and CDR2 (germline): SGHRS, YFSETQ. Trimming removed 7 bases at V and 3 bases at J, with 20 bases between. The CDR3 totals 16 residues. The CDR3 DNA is TGCGCCAGCTACGCTCTTGGACAGCGGGGCTACAATGAGCAGTTCTTC. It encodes CASYALGQRGYNEQFF.

CDR3 in amino acids: CASSHTGYNSPLHF. The CDR3 DNA reads as TGTGCCAGCAGTCACACAGGGTATAATTCACCCCTCCACTTT. V usage is TRBV14 and J usage is TRBJ1-6, with a possible D match to TRBD1 (6 bases). V gave up 6 bases and J gave up 4 bases, with 10 bases separating them. This CDR3 is built from 14 residues. Germline CDR1 reads SGHDN; CDR2 reads FVKESK. Using reference TRBV14 and TRBJ1-6 for the parts outside the CDR3, the full variable domain is EAGVTQFPSHSVIEKGQTVTLRCDPISGHDNLYWYRRVMGKEIKFLLHFVKESKQDESGMPNNRFLAERTGGTYSTLKVQPAELEDSGVYFCASSHTGYNSPLHFGNGTRLTVT.